This T cell receptor (beta chain) was captured by sequencing in a study of T cells expressing NK-cell markers. About the research overall: In sorted CD3+CD56+NKG2C+, CD3+CD56+NKG2C- and CD3+CD56-NKG2C+ T cells, TCR beta repertoires were obtained.

This CDR3 region has 14 residues. From germline, CDR1 is MNHEY and CDR2 SVGEGT. Scientists made TCR beta cDNA using 5'RACE template switching with UMIs. TCRdb processed the 5' RACE reads again and assigns one entry to each CDR3 protein, with no DNA. The sample table includes 440,000 or so distinct CDR3 sequences. The V call is TRBV6-2 or TRBV6-3, the J call TRBJ1-5. The sequenced sample was blood T cells: a sorted CD56 or NKG2C T cell subset, CD4+ or CD8+ T cells, or bulk PBMC T cells (not recorded which). This TCR derives from a woman between 18 and 70 years old in good health. The CDR3: CASSYSDLNQPQHF.